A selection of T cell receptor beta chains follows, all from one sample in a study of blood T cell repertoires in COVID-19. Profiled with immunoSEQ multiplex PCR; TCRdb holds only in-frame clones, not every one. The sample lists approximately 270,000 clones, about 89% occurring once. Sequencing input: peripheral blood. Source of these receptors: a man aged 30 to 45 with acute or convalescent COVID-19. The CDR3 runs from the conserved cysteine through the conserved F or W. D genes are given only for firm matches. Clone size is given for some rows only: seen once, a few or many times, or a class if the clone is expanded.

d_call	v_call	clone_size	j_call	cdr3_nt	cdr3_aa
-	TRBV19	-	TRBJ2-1	TGTGCCAGTAGTACCCCCCGCGCGGGGGCCCACAATGAGCAGTTCTTC	CASSTPRAGAHNEQFF
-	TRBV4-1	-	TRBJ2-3	TGCGCCAGCAGCCAAGAAGGGGTCCGACAGAATACGCAGTATTTT	CASSQEGVRQNTQYF
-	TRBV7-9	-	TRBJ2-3	TGTGCCAGCAGCTTAGTAGTGGTGTCTTCTGGAGATACGCAGTATTTT	CASSLVVVSSGDTQYF
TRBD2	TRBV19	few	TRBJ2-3	TGTGCCAGTAGTACGGGACTAGCGGTGACAGATACGCAGTATTTT	CASSTGLAVTDTQYF
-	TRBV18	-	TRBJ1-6	TGTGCCAGCTCACCACGGGCGACAGAGGATTCACCCCTCCACTTT	CASSPRATEDSPLHF
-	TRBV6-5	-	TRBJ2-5	TGTGCCAGCACCCTCCGGGGGAGAGAGACCCAGTACTTC	CASTLRGRETQYF
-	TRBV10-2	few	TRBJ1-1	TGCGCCAGCAGTGATGGGGGGAAGACTGAAGCTTTCTTT	CASSDGGKTEAFF
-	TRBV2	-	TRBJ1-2	TGTGCCAGCAGTGACAGGGGAAACTATGGCTACACCTTC	CASSDRGNYGYTF
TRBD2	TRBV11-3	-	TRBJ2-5	TGTGCCAGCAGCCGTAAGACTAGCGGGAGGCATGCCACAGAGACCCAGTACTTC	CASSRKTSGRHATETQYF
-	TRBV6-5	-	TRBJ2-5	TGTGCCAGCAGTTTAGGGGGGGCCGGTCCCGAGACCCAGTACTTC	CASSLGGAGPETQYF
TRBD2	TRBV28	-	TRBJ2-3	TGTGCCAGCAGTTTTGGGCGGGGGAGGGTAGATACGCAGTATTTT	CASSFGRGRVDTQYF
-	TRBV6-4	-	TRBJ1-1	TGTGCCAGCAGTGACCCGACGCGATCGGGGAACACTGAAGCTTTCTTT	CASSDPTRSGNTEAFF
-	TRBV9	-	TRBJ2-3	TGTGCCAGCAGCGTAGTCGCGGTAGGCACAGATACGCAGTATTTT	CASSVVAVGTDTQYF
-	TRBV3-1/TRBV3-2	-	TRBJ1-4	TGTGCCAGCAGCCCTCGTCGTGGCAGGGTTGGGGAAAAACTGTTTTTT	CASSPRRGRVGEKLFF
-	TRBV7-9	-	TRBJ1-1	TGTGCCAGCAGCCCGAAACAGGGAGCATTGAACACTGAAGCTTTCTTT	CASSPKQGALNTEAFF
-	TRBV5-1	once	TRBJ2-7	TGCGCCAGCAGCTTTCTGCAGGGGCACCCCTACGAGCAGTACTTC	CASSFLQGHPYEQYF
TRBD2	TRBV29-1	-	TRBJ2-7	TGCAGCGTTGCTCGGCTAGCGGCCCGATTTGGATCCTACGAGCAGTACTTC	CSVARLAARFGSYEQYF
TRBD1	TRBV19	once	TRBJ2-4	TGTGCCAGTAGCCGACAGGGGGAAAACATTCAGTACTTC	CASSRQGENIQYF
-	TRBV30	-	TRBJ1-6	TGTGCCTGGAGTAGACAGGTTGTAGAGCCTTCACCCCTCCACTTT	CAWSRQVVEPSPLHF
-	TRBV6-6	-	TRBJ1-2	TGTGCCAGCATCCCCCAGGGCAGGCGCTATGGCTACACCTTC	CASIPQGRRYGYTF
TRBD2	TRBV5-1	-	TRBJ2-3	TGCGCCAGCGGGGCGGGAGTAAATGCAGATACGCAGTATTTT	CASGAGVNADTQYF
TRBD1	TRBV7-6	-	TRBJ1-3	TGTGCCAGCAGCCGAGACAGGGGAGGCGGAAACACCATATATTTT	CASSRDRGGGNTIYF
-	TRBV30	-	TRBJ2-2	TGTGCCTGGACCTGGACAGAGGCGAACACCGGGGAGCTGTTTTTT	CAWTWTEANTGELFF
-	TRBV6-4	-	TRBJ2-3	TGTGCCAGCAGTGTCTCAGAGGGGGTGGATACGCAGTATTTT	CASSVSEGVDTQYF
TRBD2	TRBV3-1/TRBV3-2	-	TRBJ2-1	TGTGCCAGCAATCCTAGCGGAAGCTCCTACAATGAGCAGTTCTTC	CASNPSGSSYNEQFF
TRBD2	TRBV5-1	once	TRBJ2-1	TGCGCCAGCAGTCCCCCTAGCGGGAGGAGGGCCAATGAGCAGTTCTTC	CASSPPSGRRANEQFF
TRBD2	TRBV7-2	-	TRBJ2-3	TGTGCCAGCAGCCTGGGACTAGCGGGAATAGCGGATACGCAGTATTTT	CASSLGLAGIADTQYF
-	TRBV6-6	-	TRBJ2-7	TGTGCCAGCAGTTACAGGAGAAACGAGCAGTACTTC	CASSYRRNEQYF